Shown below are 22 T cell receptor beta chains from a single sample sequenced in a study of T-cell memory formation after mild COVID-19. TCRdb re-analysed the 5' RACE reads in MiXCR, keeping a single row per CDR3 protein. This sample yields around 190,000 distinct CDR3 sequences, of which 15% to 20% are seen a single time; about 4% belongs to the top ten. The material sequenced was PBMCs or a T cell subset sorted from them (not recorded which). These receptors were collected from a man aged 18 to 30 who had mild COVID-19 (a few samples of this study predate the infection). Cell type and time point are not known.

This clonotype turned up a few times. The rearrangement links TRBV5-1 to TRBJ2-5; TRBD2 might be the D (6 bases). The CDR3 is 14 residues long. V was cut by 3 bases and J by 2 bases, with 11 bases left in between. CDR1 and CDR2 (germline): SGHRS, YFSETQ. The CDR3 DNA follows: TGCGCCAGCAGCTACGGGACTGTTCAAGAGACCCAGTACTTC. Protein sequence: CASSYGTVQETQYF.

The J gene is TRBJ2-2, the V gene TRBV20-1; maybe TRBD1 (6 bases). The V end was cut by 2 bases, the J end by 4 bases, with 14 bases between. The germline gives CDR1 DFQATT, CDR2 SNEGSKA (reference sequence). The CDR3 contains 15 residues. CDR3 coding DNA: TGCAGTGCTAGAAGGGGTCAGGGGCTCACCGGGGAGCTGTTTTTT. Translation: CSARRGQGLTGELFF.

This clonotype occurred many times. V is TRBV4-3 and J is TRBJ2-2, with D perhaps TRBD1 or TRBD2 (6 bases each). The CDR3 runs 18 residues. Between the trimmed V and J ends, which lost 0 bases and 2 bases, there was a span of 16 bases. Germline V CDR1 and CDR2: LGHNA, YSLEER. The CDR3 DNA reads TGCGCCAGCAGCCAAGAACCCCCCGGGGGCATAAACACCGGGGAGCTGTTTTTT. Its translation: CASSQEPPGGINTGELFF.

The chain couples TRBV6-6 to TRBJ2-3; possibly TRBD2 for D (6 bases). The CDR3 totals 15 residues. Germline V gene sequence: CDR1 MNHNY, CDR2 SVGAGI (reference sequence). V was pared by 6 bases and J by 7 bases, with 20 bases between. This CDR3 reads CASSLNPEGENTQYF. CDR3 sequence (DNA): TGTGCCAGCAGCCTAAACCCGGAGGGCGAAAATACGCAGTATTTT.

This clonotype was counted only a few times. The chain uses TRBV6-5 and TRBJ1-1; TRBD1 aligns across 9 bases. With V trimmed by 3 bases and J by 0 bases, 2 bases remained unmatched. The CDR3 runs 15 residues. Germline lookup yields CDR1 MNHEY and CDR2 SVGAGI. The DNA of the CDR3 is TGTGCCAGCAGTTATACAGGGGGCATGAACACTGAAGCTTTCTTT. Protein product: CASSYTGGMNTEAFF.

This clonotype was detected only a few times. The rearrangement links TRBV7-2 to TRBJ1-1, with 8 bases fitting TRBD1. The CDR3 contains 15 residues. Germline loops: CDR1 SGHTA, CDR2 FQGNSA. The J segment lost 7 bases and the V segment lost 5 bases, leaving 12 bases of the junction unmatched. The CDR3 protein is CASSTRSGGRGEAFF. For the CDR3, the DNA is TGTGCCAGCAGCACGCGCTCAGGGGGCCGAGGTGAAGCTTTCTTT.

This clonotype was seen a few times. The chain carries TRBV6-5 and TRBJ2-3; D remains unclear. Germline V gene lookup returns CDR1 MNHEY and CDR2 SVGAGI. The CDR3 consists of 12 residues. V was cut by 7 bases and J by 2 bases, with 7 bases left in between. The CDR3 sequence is CASTGSTDTQYF. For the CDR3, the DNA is TGTGCCAGCACTGGCTCCACAGATACGCAGTATTTT.

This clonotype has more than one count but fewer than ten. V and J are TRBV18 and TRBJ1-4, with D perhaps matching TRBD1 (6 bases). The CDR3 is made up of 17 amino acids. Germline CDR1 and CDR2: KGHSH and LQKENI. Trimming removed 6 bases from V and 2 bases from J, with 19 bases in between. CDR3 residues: CASSRIGGASTNEKLFF. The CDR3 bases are TGTGCCAGCTCGCGAATCGGGGGCGCGAGCACTAATGAAAAACTGTTTTTT.

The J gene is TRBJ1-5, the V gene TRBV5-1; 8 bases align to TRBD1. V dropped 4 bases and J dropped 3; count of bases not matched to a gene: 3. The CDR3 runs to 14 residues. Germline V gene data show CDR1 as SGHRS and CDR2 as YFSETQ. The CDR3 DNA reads TGCGCCAGCAGCCCGGGACAGGCCAATCAGCCCCAGCATTTT. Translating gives CASSPGQANQPQHF.

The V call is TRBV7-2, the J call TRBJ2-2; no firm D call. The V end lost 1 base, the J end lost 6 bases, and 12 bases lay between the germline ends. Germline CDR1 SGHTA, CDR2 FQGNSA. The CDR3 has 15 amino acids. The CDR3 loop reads CASSLGPYTAGELFF. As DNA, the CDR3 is TGTGCCAGCAGCTTAGGGCCCTACACCGCCGGGGAGCTGTTTTTT.

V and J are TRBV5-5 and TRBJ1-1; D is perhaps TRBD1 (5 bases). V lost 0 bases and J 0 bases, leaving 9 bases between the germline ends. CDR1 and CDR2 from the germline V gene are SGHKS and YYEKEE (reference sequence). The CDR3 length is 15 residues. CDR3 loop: CASSLAGALNTEAFF. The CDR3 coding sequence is TGTGCCAGCAGCTTGGCCGGGGCTTTGAACACTGAAGCTTTCTTT.

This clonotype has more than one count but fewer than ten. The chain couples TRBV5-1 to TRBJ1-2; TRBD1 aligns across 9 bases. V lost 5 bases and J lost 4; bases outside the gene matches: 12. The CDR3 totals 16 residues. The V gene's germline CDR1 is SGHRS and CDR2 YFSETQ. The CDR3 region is CASRTRTGEISYGYTF. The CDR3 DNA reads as TGCGCCAGCAGGACCCGGACAGGGGAAATTTCCTATGGCTACACCTTC.

The CDR3 region is CASSYLGLAGGHHQYF. The CDR3 nucleotides read TGTGCCAGCAGTTACCTGGGGCTAGCGGGGGGACATCATCAGTACTTC. The rearrangement uses TRBV6-2 or TRBV6-3 and TRBJ2-4, with TRBD2 identical over 11 bases. The J segment lost 12 bases and the V segment lost 2 bases, leaving 12 bases of the junction unmatched. Germline CDR1 and CDR2: MNHEY and SVGEGT. CDR3 size: 16 residues.

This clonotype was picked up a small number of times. Written as DNA, the CDR3 is TGCAGTGCTTCTGGGCAGGATGCCTACGAGCAGTACTTC. Its protein is CSASGQDAYEQYF. The chain has TRBV20-1 and TRBJ2-7; D is uncertain. The CDR3 length is 13 residues. V lost 5 bases to trimming and J lost 2 bases, with 13 bases between them. Germline CDR1 is DFQATT and CDR2 is SNEGSKA (reference sequence).

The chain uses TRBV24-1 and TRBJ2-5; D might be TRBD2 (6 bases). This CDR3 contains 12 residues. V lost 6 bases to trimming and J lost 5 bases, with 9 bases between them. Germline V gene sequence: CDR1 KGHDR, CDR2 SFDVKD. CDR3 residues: CATSSGRETQYF. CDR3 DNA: TGTGCCACCAGTTCGGGGAGGGAGACCCAGTACTTC.

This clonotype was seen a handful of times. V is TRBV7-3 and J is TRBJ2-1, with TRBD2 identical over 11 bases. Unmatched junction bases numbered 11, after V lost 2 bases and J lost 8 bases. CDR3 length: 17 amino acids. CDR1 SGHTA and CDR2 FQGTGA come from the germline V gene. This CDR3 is CASSLLPSGSGGDEQFF. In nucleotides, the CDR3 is TGTGCCAGCAGCTTATTACCGTCGGGTAGCGGGGGGGATGAGCAGTTCTTC.

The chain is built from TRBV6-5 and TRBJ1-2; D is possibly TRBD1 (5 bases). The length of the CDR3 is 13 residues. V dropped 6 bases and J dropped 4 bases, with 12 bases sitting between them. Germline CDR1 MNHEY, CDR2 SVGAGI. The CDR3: CASRPQAFYGYTF. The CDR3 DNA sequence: TGTGCCAGCAGGCCACAGGCCTTCTATGGCTACACCTTC.

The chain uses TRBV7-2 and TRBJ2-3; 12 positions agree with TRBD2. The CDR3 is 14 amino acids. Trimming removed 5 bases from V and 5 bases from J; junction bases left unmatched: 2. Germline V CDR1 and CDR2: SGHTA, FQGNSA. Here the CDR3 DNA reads TGTGCCAGCAGCCCGACTAGCGGGGGAGATACGCAGTATTTT. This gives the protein CASSPTSGGDTQYF.

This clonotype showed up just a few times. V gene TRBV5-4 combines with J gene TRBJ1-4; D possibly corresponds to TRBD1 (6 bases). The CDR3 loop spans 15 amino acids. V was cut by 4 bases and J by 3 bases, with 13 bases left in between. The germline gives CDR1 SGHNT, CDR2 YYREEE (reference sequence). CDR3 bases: TGTGCCAGCAGCGACCAGGGGAGGGCTAATGAAAAACTGTTTTTT. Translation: CASSDQGRANEKLFF.

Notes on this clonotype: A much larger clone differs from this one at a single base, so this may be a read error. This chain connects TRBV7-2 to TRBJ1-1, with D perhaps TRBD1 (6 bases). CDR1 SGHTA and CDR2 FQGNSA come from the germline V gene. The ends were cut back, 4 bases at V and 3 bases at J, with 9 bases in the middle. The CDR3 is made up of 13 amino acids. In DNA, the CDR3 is TGTGCCAGCAGCTCACACAGGGACACTGAAGCTTTCTTT. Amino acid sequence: CASSSHRDTEAFF.

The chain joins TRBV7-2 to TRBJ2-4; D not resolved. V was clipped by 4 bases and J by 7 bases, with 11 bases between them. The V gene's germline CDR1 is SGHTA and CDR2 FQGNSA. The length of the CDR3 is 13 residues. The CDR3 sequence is CASSYSIQNIQYF. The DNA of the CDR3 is TGTGCCAGCAGCTACAGTATTCAGAACATTCAGTACTTC.

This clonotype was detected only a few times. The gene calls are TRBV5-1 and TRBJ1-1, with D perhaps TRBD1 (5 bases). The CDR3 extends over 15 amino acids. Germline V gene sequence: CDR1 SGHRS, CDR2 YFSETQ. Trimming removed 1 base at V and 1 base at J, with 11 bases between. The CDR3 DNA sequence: TGCGCCAGCAGCTTGAGGGGTATAGGGAACACTGAAGCTTTCTTT. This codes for CASSLRGIGNTEAFF.